The 19 T cell receptor beta chains below were found in one sample sequenced in a study of T cell repertoires in cytomegalovirus infection. Each CDR3 protein gets one entry after TCRdb re-called the reads with MiXCR. This table holds hundreds of thousands of distinct CDR3 sequences, about 33% found once. For these receptors, no antigen is known. Source: cultured PBMCs, taken from culture after CMV antigen stimulation. Receptor source: a human donor in good health (CMV status not recorded). Some clones in this sample may be carry-over from other donors' samples.

The rearrangement joins TRBV12-5 to TRBJ2-1; 7 bases line up with TRBD2. The CDR3 has 12 residues. Looked up from germline, CDR1 is LGHNT and CDR2 is FRNRAP. V shed 6 bases and J 9 bases; nucleotides not matched to a gene: 5. CDR3 bases: TGTGCTAGTGGCGGGGGAGGGAGTGAGCAGTTCTTC. Translation gives CASGGGGSEQFF.

This clonotype was recorded a few times. V is TRBV7-6 and J is TRBJ2-2; D gene unclear. This CDR3 spans 14 amino acids. Trimming shortened V by 8 bases and J by 2 bases, and 12 bases separated the two germline ends. CDR1 and CDR2 (germline): SGHVS, FNYEAQ. CDR3 nucleotide sequence: TGTGCCAGCGCCCGTAAAATTAACACCGGGGAGCTGTTTTTT. Its protein is CASARKINTGELFF.

The table lists this clonotype with a few counts. The V call is TRBV4-1, the J call TRBJ1-4; D gene unclear. Germline-derived CDR1 and CDR2 are MGHRA and YSYEKL. This CDR3 has 15 amino acids. Trimming took off 1 base at V and 7 bases at J, with 13 bases between the two ends. This CDR3 is CASSQGTRTGEKLFF. The CDR3 coding sequence is TGCGCCAGCAGCCAAGGGACCAGAACCGGTGAAAAACTGTTTTTT.

The chain links TRBV7-2 to TRBJ1-2, with a weak D call TRBD1 (6 bases). This CDR3 is 15 amino acids long. With 5 bases removed from V and 7 bases from J, the gap between germline ends came to 20 bases. The germline V gene encodes CDR1 SGHTA and CDR2 FQGNSA. CDR3 nucleotide sequence: TGTGCCAGCAGCCAGACCAGGGGTTTCGGCTCTGGCTACACCTTC. Its protein is CASSQTRGFGSGYTF.

The chain recombines TRBV20-1 with TRBJ2-5; D might be TRBD1 or TRBD2, each matching 6 bases. With 1 base removed from V and 5 bases from J, the gap between germline ends came to 11 bases. Germline V gene data show CDR1 as DFQATT and CDR2 as SNEGSKA (reference sequence). The CDR3 sequence is 13 residues long. The CDR3 spells CSARAGARETQYF. DNA for the CDR3: TGCAGTGCTAGAGCGGGGGCGCGTGAGACCCAGTACTTC.

This clonotype has at least ten counts. Sequence at one end of the junction differs from germline and may be a read error. V usage is TRBV10-2 and J usage is TRBJ2-5, with a tentative D call TRBD2 (6 bases). The CDR3 spans 12 residues. Germline V gene data show CDR1 as WSHSY and CDR2 as SAAADI. CDR3 protein: CASSESGETQYF. The CDR3 coding sequence is TGTGCCAGCAGCGAAAGCGGGGAGACCCAGTACTTC.

This clonotype was seen at least ten times. This chain uses TRBV7-2 with TRBJ2-7; 9 bases line up with TRBD1. V lost 5 bases and J lost 6; bases outside the gene matches: 17. Germline lookup yields CDR1 SGHTA and CDR2 FQGNSA. This CDR3 region has 17 residues. The CDR3 protein is CASSRRQGGGQGPEQYF. CDR3 nucleotides: TGTGCCAGCAGCAGACGTCAAGGGGGGGGACAGGGCCCCGAGCAGTACTTC.

This clonotype was picked up a small number of times. J is TRBJ2-1 and V is TRBV7-2; D is unresolved. The germline V gene has CDR1 SGHTA and CDR2 FQGNSA. The germline V and J ends were trimmed by 5 bases and 5 bases, with 10 bases remaining between them. The CDR3 covers 13 residues. CDR3: CASSLDANNEQFF. The CDR3, as DNA: TGTGCCAGCAGCCTAGACGCAAACAATGAGCAGTTCTTC.

Concerning this clonotype itself: A much bigger clone sits one base away, suggesting this may be a read error. This chain joins TRBV7-2 and TRBJ1-2; TRBD1 matches 8 bases. This CDR3 has 12 residues. The trim removed 5 bases at V and 8 bases at J, leaving 4 bases unmatched. Germline CDR1 is SGHTA and CDR2 is FQGNSA. The CDR3 reads CASSPDRAGYTF. The CDR3 DNA reads TGTGCCAGCAGCCCGGACAGGGCAGGCTACACCTTC.

The chain is built from TRBV20-1 and TRBJ1-3, with 7 bases identical to TRBD1. This CDR3 has 14 residues. Germline V gene sequence: CDR1 DFQATT, CDR2 SNEGSKA (reference sequence). V lost 5 bases, J lost 0 bases, and 4 bases stayed unmatched. The chain's CDR3 is CSAGTASSGNTIYF. As DNA, the CDR3 is TGCAGTGCTGGGACAGCGAGCTCTGGAAACACCATATATTTT.

The chain employs TRBV11-3 and TRBJ2-1, with D possibly called TRBD1 or TRBD2 (7 bases each). Trimming pared 5 bases from V and 4 bases from J, leaving 18 bases between. This CDR3 has 16 amino acids. The germline CDR1 and CDR2 sequences are SGHNT and YENEEA. The chain's CDR3 is CASSISGGGRYNEQFF. In DNA form, the CDR3 reads TGTGCCAGCAGCATCTCAGGGGGGGGCAGGTACAATGAGCAGTTCTTC.

This clonotype was recorded many times. V and J are TRBV7-2 and TRBJ1-6; TRBD1 is a possible D gene (5 bases). With 6 bases removed from V and 2 bases from J, the gap between germline ends came to 14 bases. CDR3 length: 16 residues. Germline V CDR1 and CDR2: SGHTA, FQGNSA. The CDR3 reads CASRLNGGTYNSPLHF. The CDR3 DNA reads as TGTGCCAGCAGATTAAACGGGGGAACCTATAATTCACCCCTCCACTTT.

The chain uses TRBV7-2 and TRBJ2-3; a weak D match, TRBD1 (5 bases). The V end lost 3 bases, the J end lost 1 base, and 14 bases lay between the germline ends. In germline, CDR1 is SGHTA, CDR2 FQGNSA. This CDR3 is 16 amino acids long. The CDR3 loop is CASSFVRGSGTDTQYF. In nucleotides, the CDR3 is TGTGCCAGCAGCTTTGTAAGGGGTAGTGGCACAGATACGCAGTATTTT.

This clonotype showed up just a few times. The rearrangement uses TRBV7-6 and TRBJ2-1, with 9 bases aligning to TRBD2. The CDR3 extends over 13 amino acids. The germline CDR1 and CDR2 sequences are SGHVS and FNYEAQ. The V gene end was trimmed by 11 bases and the J gene end by 2 bases; junction bases not matched to a gene: 4. The CDR3 here is CAGAGGTYNEQFF. Written as DNA, the CDR3 is TGTGCCGGGGCGGGGGGGACCTACAATGAGCAGTTCTTC.

The V call is TRBV6-2 or TRBV6-3, the J call TRBJ2-7, with 11 bases identical to TRBD2. The J segment lost 4 bases and the V segment lost 6 bases, leaving 8 bases of the junction unmatched. In germline, CDR1 is MNHEY, CDR2 SVGEGT. The CDR3 loop spans 15 amino acids. This chain's CDR3 is CASRISSGRWYEQYF. CDR3 DNA: TGTGCCAGCAGGATTTCTAGCGGGAGGTGGTACGAGCAGTACTTC.

The V gene is TRBV10-3, the J gene TRBJ1-2; D not resolved. Germline values: CDR1 ENHRY, CDR2 SYGVKD. CDR3 size: 14 residues. Deletions cut 0 bases from V and 8 bases from J, with 13 bases between. The CDR3 bases are TGTGCCATCAGTGAGTCGGAAGGGAGCGACGGCTACACCTTC. Residues: CAISESEGSDGYTF.

The rearrangement links TRBV18 to TRBJ2-5; D gene uncertain. CDR1 is KGHSH, CDR2 LQKENI, per germline. V lost 1 base and J 0 bases, leaving 9 bases between the germline ends. The CDR3 extends over 15 amino acids. CDR3 coding DNA: TGTGCCAGCTCACCACTCGCGGTCTACCAAGAGACCCAGTACTTC. This gives the protein CASSPLAVYQETQYF.

The chain recombines TRBV7-8 with TRBJ2-1; tentatively, D is TRBD1 (6 bases). Germline V gives CDR1 SGHVS, CDR2 FQNEAQ. Trimming removed 7 bases at V and 6 bases at J, with 19 bases between. This CDR3 is 15 amino acids long. CDR3 nucleotide sequence: TGTGCCAGCACGGTATTACAGGGCTCCCCCAATGAGCAGTTCTTC. Protein: CASTVLQGSPNEQFF.

This clonotype was picked up a small number of times. This chain joins TRBV12-3 or TRBV12-4 and TRBJ2-7; maybe TRBD2 (5 bases). The CDR3 spans 13 residues. Between the trimmed V and J ends, which lost 6 bases and 5 bases, there was a span of 14 bases. The CDR3 sequence: CASSLLLGNEQYF. CDR3 in DNA: TGTGCCAGCAGCCTACTACTCGGGAACGAGCAGTACTTC.